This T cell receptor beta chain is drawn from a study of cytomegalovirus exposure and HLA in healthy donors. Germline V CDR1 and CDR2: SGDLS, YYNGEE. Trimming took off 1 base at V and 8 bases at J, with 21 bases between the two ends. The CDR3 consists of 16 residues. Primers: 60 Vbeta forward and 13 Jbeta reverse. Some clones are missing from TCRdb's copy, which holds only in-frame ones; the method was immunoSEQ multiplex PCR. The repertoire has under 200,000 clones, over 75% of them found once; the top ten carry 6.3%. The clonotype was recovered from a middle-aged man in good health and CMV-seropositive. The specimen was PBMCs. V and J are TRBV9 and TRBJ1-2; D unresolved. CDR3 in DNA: TGTGCCAGCAGCGTACGACACTCCGGGATGGGAAGGGGCTACACCTTC. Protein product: CASSVRHSGMGRGYTF. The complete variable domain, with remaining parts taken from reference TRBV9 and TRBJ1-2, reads DSGVTQTPKHLITATGQRVTLRCSPRSGDLSVYWYQQSLDQGLQFLIQYYNGEERAKGNILERFSAQQFPDLHSELNLSSLELGDSALYFCASSVRHSGMGRGYTFGSGTRLTVV.